The TCR beta chain under discussion was sequenced for a study of beta chain features in type 1 diabetes. One heparinised draw of blood, averaging around 120 mL, came from each donor. Only a few counts were recorded for this clone. Its antigen is currently unknown. Findings and caveats of the study: Among type 1 diabetes patients, VDJ junctions had fewer insertions and more deletions. All four CD4+ subsets of Type 1 diabetes patients contained TCRB CDR3s that were moderately but significantly shorter.

The study reverse transcribed the entire isolated RNA, so it sequenced expressed TCRB transcripts. Generated by immunoSEQ multiplex PCR, the TCRdb table keeps only in-frame clones and is missing some. This table has around 650,000 clones, about an eighth appearing once. This clonotype was obtained from a man under 40 with type 1 diabetes. The specimen was naive CD4+ T cells from blood.

As DNA, the CDR3 is TGTGCCAGCAGTCCCTCGTGGGGTCGGGTGAACGGGAATTCACCCCTCCACTTT. As protein: CASSPSWGRVNGNSPLHF. This rearrangement joins TRBV27 to TRBJ1-6; D is ambiguous. The CDR3 totals 18 residues. V gave up 5 bases and J gave up 7 bases, with 24 bases separating them. Looked up from germline, CDR1 is MNHEY and CDR2 is SMNVEV (reference sequence).